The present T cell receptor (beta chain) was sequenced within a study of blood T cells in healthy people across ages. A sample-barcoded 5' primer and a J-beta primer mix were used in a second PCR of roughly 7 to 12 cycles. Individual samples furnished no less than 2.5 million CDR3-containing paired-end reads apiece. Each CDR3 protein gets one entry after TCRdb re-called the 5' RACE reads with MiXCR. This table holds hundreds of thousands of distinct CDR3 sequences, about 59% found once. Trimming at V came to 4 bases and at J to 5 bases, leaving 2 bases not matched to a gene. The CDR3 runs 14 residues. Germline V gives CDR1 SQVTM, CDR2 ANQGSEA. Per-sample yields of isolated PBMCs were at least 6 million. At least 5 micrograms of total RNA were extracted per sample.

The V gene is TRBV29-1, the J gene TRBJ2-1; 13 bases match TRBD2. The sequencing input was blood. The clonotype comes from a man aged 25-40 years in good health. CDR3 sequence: CSVGTSGGNNEQFF. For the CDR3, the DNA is TGCAGCGTTGGGACTAGCGGGGGAAACAATGAGCAGTTCTTC.